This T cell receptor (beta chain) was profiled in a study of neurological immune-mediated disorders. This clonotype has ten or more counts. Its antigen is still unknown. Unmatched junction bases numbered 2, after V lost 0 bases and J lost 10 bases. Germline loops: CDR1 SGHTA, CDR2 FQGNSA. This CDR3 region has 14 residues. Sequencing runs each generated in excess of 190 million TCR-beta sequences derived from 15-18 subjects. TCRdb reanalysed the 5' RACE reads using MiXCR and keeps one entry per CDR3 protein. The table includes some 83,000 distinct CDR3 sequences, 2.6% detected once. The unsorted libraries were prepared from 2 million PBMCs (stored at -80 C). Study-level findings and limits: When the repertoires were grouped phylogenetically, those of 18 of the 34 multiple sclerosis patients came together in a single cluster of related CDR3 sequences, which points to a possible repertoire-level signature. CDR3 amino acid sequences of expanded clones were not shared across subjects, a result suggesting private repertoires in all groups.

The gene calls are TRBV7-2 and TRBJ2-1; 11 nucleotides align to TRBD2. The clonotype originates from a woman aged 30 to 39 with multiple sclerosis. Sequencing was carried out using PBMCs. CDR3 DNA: TGTGCCAGCAGCTTAGCGGGACTAGCGGTAGAGCAGTTCTTC. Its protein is CASSLAGLAVEQFF.